This entry describes one T cell receptor beta chain. Indicated time point: cycle 4 day 1 (C4D1), after around six weeks of nivolumab. Every patient relapsed after autologous stem cell transplantation, and brentuximab vedotin exposure varied. This record comes from a study of PD-1 blockade in classical Hodgkin lymphoma. Method: immunoSEQ multiplex PCR; TCRdb's copy keeps in-frame clones and lacks some. Here the sample spans tens of thousands of clones, around 76% being singletons. The V gene's germline CDR1 is SNHLY and CDR2 FYNNEI. This CDR3 has 14 residues. Trimming cost V 3 bases and J 2 bases, with 8 bases left between them.

This receptor was obtained from a human donor with classical Hodgkin lymphoma. The chain combines TRBV2 with TRBJ1-5; no reliable D call. Sequences were derived from peripheral blood mononuclear cells (PBMCs), sampled before the fourth cycle of nivolumab. The CDR3 sequence is CASSDTRGNQPQHF. CDR3 nucleotide sequence: TGTGCCAGCAGTGATACTAGGGGCAATCAGCCCCAGCATTTT.